Each of the 12 T cell receptor beta chains below was sequenced from the same sample in a study of T cells in Graves' hyperthyroidism and ophthalmopathy. RNA transcripts served as the template for amplifying TCR beta CDR3 regions. First-round RT-PCR of the TCR CDR3 relied on the HTBI primer set. In TCRdb, the multiplex PCR reads were re-called with MiXCR into one record per CDR3 protein. The table has 390,000 or so distinct CDR3 sequences, roughly 14% seen once. The sample was blood. The receptors shown here come from a man aged 18 to 30 with Graves' ophthalmopathy.

The chain employs TRBV7-9 and TRBJ1-3; D remains ambiguous. There are 12 residues in the CDR3. V was trimmed by 5 bases and J by 8 bases, leaving 10 bases between them. In germline, CDR1 is SEHNR, CDR2 FQNEAQ (reference sequence). The CDR3 nucleotides read TGTGCCAGCAGCCCAGGTCTGGACACCATATATTTT. Protein product: CASSPGLDTIYF.

This chain links TRBV5-6 with TRBJ2-4; D is unclear. Trimming left V 0 bases short and J 11 bases short, with 18 bases between. This CDR3 comprises 15 residues. The germline V gene has CDR1 SGHDT and CDR2 YYEEEE. The CDR3 bases are TGTGCCAGCAGCTTGGCGTACCTGCCTGCCCTCCTTCAGTACTTC. Translated: CASSLAYLPALLQYF.

In its sample, this clonotype was seen many times. The chain couples TRBV29-1 to TRBJ2-1; 11 bases agree with TRBD2. Trimming cost V 1 base and J 6 bases; bases outside gene matches: 8. This CDR3 is built from 16 residues. CDR1 and CDR2 (germline): SQVTM, ANQGSEA. The CDR3 coding sequence is TGCAGCGTTGAAGTGATCGGGACTAGCGGTTTCAATGAGCAGTTCTTC. As protein: CSVEVIGTSGFNEQFF.

This clonotype occurred many times. The rearrangement joins TRBV25-1 to TRBJ1-1; 9 bases fit TRBD1. Germline assignment: CDR1 MGHDK and CDR2 SYGVNS. The CDR3 length is 14 residues. J was trimmed by 3 bases and V by 3 bases; bases with no gene match: 2. In DNA, the CDR3 is TGTGCCAGCAGTGAGGGACAGGGTGACACTGAAGCTTTCTTT. Amino acids: CASSEGQGDTEAFF.

The V call is TRBV10-3, the J call TRBJ2-4, with D unresolved. V dropped 2 bases and J dropped 8 bases, with 7 bases sitting between them. Germline loops: CDR1 ENHRY, CDR2 SYGVKD. This CDR3 contains 12 residues. The CDR3 DNA sequence: TGTGCCATCAGTGAGCGAGGTGACATTCAGTACTTC. It specifies CAISERGDIQYF.

This clonotype appeared many times. J is TRBJ1-2 and V is TRBV7-8, with unresolved D. V was pared by 5 bases and J by 8 bases, with 15 bases between. The CDR3 contains 13 residues. Germline-derived CDR1 and CDR2 are SGHVS and FQNEAQ. CDR3 sequence reads: CASSGGRGTGYTF. Here the CDR3 DNA reads TGTGCCAGCAGCGGAGGTCGGGGTACGGGCTACACCTTC.

The chain is built from TRBV9 and TRBJ1-3; D not resolved. Germline values: CDR1 SGDLS, CDR2 YYNGEE. Deletions cut 3 bases from V and 3 bases from J, with 10 bases between. This CDR3 spans 14 amino acids. CDR3 amino acids: CASSAVDGGNTIYF. The DNA for the CDR3 is TGTGCCAGCAGCGCCGTGGACGGTGGAAACACCATATATTTT.

This clonotype showed up many times. The V call is TRBV2, the J call TRBJ1-5; D uncertain. V gave up 7 bases and J gave up 3 bases, with 7 bases separating them. Looked up from germline, CDR1 is SNHLY and CDR2 is FYNNEI. This CDR3 has 12 residues. The DNA of the CDR3 is TGTGCCAGCACCTACACCAATCAGCCCCAGCATTTT. It translates to CASTYTNQPQHF.

This clonotype appeared many times. The chain couples TRBV4-1 to TRBJ2-3, with 7 bases identical to TRBD1. The V gene end was trimmed by 2 bases and the J gene end by 1 base; junction bases not matched to a gene: 12. The CDR3 is 18 residues long. Per the germline V gene, CDR1 is MGHRA and CDR2 is YSYEKL. CDR3 region: CASSQPGDREIGTDTQYF. The CDR3 DNA reads TGCGCCAGCAGCCAACCTGGAGACAGGGAAATTGGCACAGATACGCAGTATTTT.

This clonotype was counted many times. This chain joins TRBV5-1 and TRBJ2-7, with D possibly matching TRBD1 (5 bases). V lost 0 bases and J 2 bases, leaving 15 bases between the germline ends. The CDR3 covers 16 residues. CDR1 is SGHRS and CDR2 is YFSETQ in the germline V gene. The CDR3 DNA is TGCGCCAGCAGCTTGGATGCTAACAGGAATCCCTACGAGCAGTACTTC. Residues: CASSLDANRNPYEQYF.

This clonotype was seen repeatedly, ten times or more. The chain recombines TRBV6-1 with TRBJ1-2; no reliable D call. Trimming took off 5 bases at V and 8 bases at J, with 12 bases between the two ends. This CDR3 has 12 amino acids. Germline CDR1 MNHNS, CDR2 SASEGT. CDR3 sequence reads: CASSSLSRGYTF. The CDR3 nucleotides read TGTGCCAGCAGTTCCCTCTCGCGCGGCTACACCTTC.

This sequence joins TRBV19 and TRBJ2-1, with D unclear. This CDR3 region has 16 residues. From germline, CDR1 is LNHDA and CDR2 SQIVND (reference sequence). V lost 2 bases to trimming and J lost 4 bases, with 15 bases between them. CDR3 DNA sequence: TGTGCCAGTAGTATATCTTATCCGTCTCGTTACAATGAGCAGTTCTTC. Its translation is CASSISYPSRYNEQFF.